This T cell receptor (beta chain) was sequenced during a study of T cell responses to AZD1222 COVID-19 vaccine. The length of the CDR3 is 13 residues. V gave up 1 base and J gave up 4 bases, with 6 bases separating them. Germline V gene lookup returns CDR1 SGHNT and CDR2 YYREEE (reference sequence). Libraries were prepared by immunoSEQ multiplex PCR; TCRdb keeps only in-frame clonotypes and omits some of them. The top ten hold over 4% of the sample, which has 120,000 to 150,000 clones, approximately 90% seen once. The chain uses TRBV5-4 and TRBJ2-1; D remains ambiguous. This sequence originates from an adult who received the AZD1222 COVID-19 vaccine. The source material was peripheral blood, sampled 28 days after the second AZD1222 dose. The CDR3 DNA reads TGTGCCAGCAGCTTGCTCCAGTACAATGAGCAGTTCTTC. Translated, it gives CASSLLQYNEQFF.